This entry features one T cell receptor (beta chain) sequence. Its cognate antigen is unknown. TRBV12-4/TRBJ1-2 clonotypes were amplified with adaptor-ligated barcode primers. TCRdb analysed the multiplex PCR reads with MiXCR anew, one entry per CDR3 protein. The table has approximately 1,200 distinct CDR3 sequences, roughly 25% seen once. Findings and limits, study-wide: Greatest tumor Treg TCR overlap was with tumor naive CD4+ cells. The TCR gene usage of tumor memory CD4+ T cells clustered together with blood and lymph node memory CD4+ cells and with lymph node naive CD4+ cells. Under 2.2% of tumor Treg sequences matched blood Tregs or memory cells.

CD25-based Treg depletion was applied to purified naive CD4+ T cells. Trimming cost V 5 bases and J 5 bases, with 18 bases left between them. The CDR3 extends over 15 amino acids. The sequencing sample was made of naive CD4+ T cells sorted from blood. As for subset: naive CD4+ T cells, CD4+CD45RA+CD25-. The chain links TRBV12-3 or TRBV12-4 to TRBJ1-2; D is uncertain. The clonotype originates from a female donor with breast cancer. In DNA form, the CDR3 reads TGTGCCAGCAGTAAACCCCGGACGGGAGAGTATGGCTACACCTTC. Translated, it gives CASSKPRTGEYGYTF.